This TCR beta chain was found in a study of shared clonotypes between healthy human individuals. Study-wide points: Represented diversity, genetic and exposure-history alike, was limited by few donors. The four-donor shared clonotypes exceeded non-shared clonotypes in generation probability, with non-shared ones scoring lower.

Every subset's genomic DNA went evenly onto several immunoSEQ plates. When replicate PCRs were run on sorted subsets, they used about 200 ng DNA, around 33,000 T cell genomes. Profiled with immunoSEQ multiplex PCR; TCRdb holds only in-frame clones, not every one. This sample carries 1 million to 1.2 million clones, roughly 80% of them seen once, and the ten largest clones take 0.89%. The CDR3 has 13 residues. V was pared by 3 bases and J by 6 bases, with 11 bases between. CDR1 is MNHEY and CDR2 is SVGAGI in the germline V gene. The sample holds a few counts of this clone. The antigen remains unidentified.

The V gene is TRBV6-5, the J gene TRBJ1-1; possibly TRBD1 for D (6 bases). This sequence was found in a man aged 18 to 35 in good health. Some clones in this sample may be carry-over from other donors' samples. Sample: memory CD4+ T cells from PBMCs. Subset given: CD45RA-negative fraction. In nucleotides, the CDR3 is TGTGCCAGCAGTTATAGGGGGAATGCTGAAGCTTTCTTT. Its translation is CASSYRGNAEAFF.